The clone carrying this TCR beta chain was counted a single time. No antigen is known for it. This entry comes from a study of T cell responses to AZD1222 COVID-19 vaccine. Assay: immunoSEQ multiplex PCR; the TCRdb copy retains only in-frame clones and omits some. The sample includes some 130,000 clones, more than 90% of them seen just once. Germline lookup yields CDR1 SGHTA and CDR2 FQGTGA. The CDR3 covers 15 residues. J gave up 8 bases and V 5 bases, and 7 bases lay outside the gene matches. Overall study results and limits: The study found vaccine-associated CD4 TCRs spanning spike, dominant at 160-218 and 743-854. The donors showed a predominance of white British ancestry and of females, with possible underestimation of clonal diversity. Vaccination with two AZD1222 doses was followed by a rise in Spike-specific TCR breadth and depth.

Recipients boosted at about 4 weeks or about 12 weeks are pooled. The chain couples TRBV7-3 to TRBJ2-1, with 12 nucleotides matching TRBD2. This sample comprised peripheral blood, obtained 28 days after the second AZD1222 dose. The TCR comes from an adult who received the AZD1222 COVID-19 vaccine. CDR3: CASSAPSGGADEQFF. CDR3 sequence (DNA): TGTGCCAGCAGCGCCCCTAGCGGGGGGGCCGATGAGCAGTTCTTC.